The 28 T cell receptor beta chains below all came from one sample that was sequenced in a study of blood T cells in healthy people across ages. Combining a sample-barcoded 5' primer with a J-beta primer mix, a second PCR ran for roughly 7 to 12 cycles. TCRdb re-called the 5' RACE reads through MiXCR, storing one row per CDR3 protein. There are 1.2 million to 1.5 million distinct CDR3 sequences in the sample; 59% occur only once, and 6.5% to 8.5% lies in the top ten. The sample taken for sequencing was blood. Receptor source: a man between 18 and 35 years old in good health.

The gene calls are TRBV5-1 and TRBJ2-1; the match to TRBD2 covers 12 bases. CDR3 length: 18 residues. Germline CDR1 SGHRS, CDR2 YFSETQ. Trimming took 4 bases from V and 9 from J; bases not matched to a gene: 17. As DNA, the CDR3 is TGCGCCAGCAGCCTCCGACTAGCGGGAGATGGATACAATGGTGAGCAGTTCTTC. It yields the protein CASSLRLAGDGYNGEQFF.

The chain joins TRBV9 to TRBJ1-5, with D unresolved. Germline values: CDR1 SGDLS, CDR2 YYNGEE. V lost 3 bases and J lost 3, with 13 bases in between. CDR3 length: 15 amino acids. Here the CDR3 DNA reads TGTGCCAGCAGCGAGGCTCCACTTTCCAATCAGCCCCAGCATTTT. Encoded protein: CASSEAPLSNQPQHF.

The V gene is TRBV2, the J gene TRBJ2-3; TRBD1 is a possible D gene (6 bases). The V gene lost 6 bases and the J gene lost 0 bases, with 10 bases spanning the gap. The CDR3 runs 14 residues. CDR1 is SNHLY and CDR2 is FYNNEI in the germline V gene. In DNA form, the CDR3 reads TGTGCCAGCAGGGACAGTTCTAGCACAGATACGCAGTATTTT. As protein: CASRDSSSTDTQYF. The whole variable domain, filled in from reference TRBV2 and TRBJ2-3, reads EPEVTQTPSHQVTQMGQEVILRCVPISNHLYFYWYRQILGQKVEFLVSFYNNEISEKSEIFDDQFSVERPDGSNFTLKIRSTKLEDSAMYFCASRDSSSTDTQYFGPGTRLTVL.

The chain recombines TRBV20-1 with TRBJ1-4; D is undetermined. V lost 1 base and J lost 0, with 9 bases in between. CDR1 DFQATT and CDR2 SNEGSKA come from the germline V gene (reference sequence). The CDR3 loop spans 15 amino acids. The CDR3 loop is CSARANLATNEKLFF. The CDR3 region has the DNA TGCAGTGCTAGAGCTAATCTTGCAACTAATGAAAAACTGTTTTTT.

V usage is TRBV3-1 and J usage is TRBJ2-2, with D maybe TRBD2 (5 bases). In germline, CDR1 is LGHDT, CDR2 YNNKEL (reference sequence). V was cut by 8 bases and J by 8 bases, with 24 bases left in between. CDR3 length equals 16 residues. The CDR3 bases are TGTGCCAGCGCCGGAAGTCACGGGGTTGTAGGTGGGGAGCTGTTTTTT. This codes for CASAGSHGVVGGELFF. The whole variable domain, remainder taken from reference TRBV3-1 and TRBJ2-2, is DTAVSQTPKYLVTQMGNDKSIKCEQNLGHDTMYWYKQDSKKFLKIMFSYNNKELIINETVPNRFSPKSPDKAHLNLHINSLELGDSAVYFCASAGSHGVVGGELFFGEGSRLTVL.

This clonotype has more than one count but fewer than ten. This chain joins TRBV5-1 and TRBJ1-1; possible D gene TRBD1, 5 bases. This CDR3 region has 14 residues. Germline V gene data show CDR1 as SGHRS and CDR2 as YFSETQ. Trimming took 2 bases from V and 4 from J, leaving 12 bases between them. CDR3: CASSFGGARTEAFF. The CDR3 nucleotides read TGCGCCAGCAGCTTTGGGGGAGCTCGCACTGAAGCTTTCTTT.

This clonotype has a handful of counts. The V gene is TRBV4-1, the J gene TRBJ2-1; TRBD1 matches 8 bases. Germline values: CDR1 MGHRA, CDR2 YSYEKL. This CDR3 is 17 amino acids long. Trimming removed 4 bases from V and 1 base from J; junction bases left unmatched: 9. The CDR3 loop reads CASSRPRQGRSYNEQFF. CDR3 nucleotides: TGCGCCAGCAGCCGGCCCCGACAGGGGAGATCCTACAATGAGCAGTTCTTC.

The chain is built from TRBV20-1 and TRBJ2-1; 8 bases are a match to TRBD2. The closer fit of TRBJ2-7 to the DNA end suggests the J call may be wrong. Germline V CDR1 and CDR2: DFQATT, SNEGSKA (reference sequence). This CDR3 region has 16 residues. The CDR3 is CSARDLGRGPYNEQYF. The CDR3 DNA reads as TGCAGTGCTAGAGATCTCGGGAGGGGACCCTACAATGAGCAGTACTTC.

The chain employs TRBV29-1 and TRBJ1-1, with D perhaps TRBD1 (6 bases). The germline gives CDR1 SQVTM, CDR2 ANQGSEA. V lost 7 bases and J lost 3, with 15 bases in between. The CDR3 has 13 amino acids. The CDR3 protein is CSDLQGLYTEAFF. DNA for the CDR3: TGCAGCGACTTACAGGGACTTTACACTGAAGCTTTCTTT.

The chain joins TRBV29-1 to TRBJ2-7, with 9 bases matching TRBD1. In germline, CDR1 is SQVTM, CDR2 ANQGSEA. Trimming removed 5 bases from V and 1 base from J; junction bases left unmatched: 9. This CDR3 has 15 residues. The DNA for the CDR3 is TGCAGCGTTTGTATACCGGGACAGGGATCCTACGAGCAGTACTTC. Protein sequence: CSVCIPGQGSYEQYF.

The sample holds a few counts of this clonotype. The rearrangement links TRBV27 to TRBJ2-7; no clear D gene. The germline gives CDR1 MNHEY, CDR2 SMNVEV (reference sequence). Trimming shortened V by 1 base and J by 4 bases, and 11 bases separated the two germline ends. The length of the CDR3 is 14 residues. CDR3 amino acids: CASSLWEGPYEQYF. The DNA for the CDR3 is TGTGCCAGCAGTTTATGGGAAGGTCCTTACGAGCAGTACTTC.

This clonotype was seen a single time. The rearrangement uses TRBV6-1 and TRBJ1-2; 9 nucleotides align to TRBD1. The CDR3 spans 15 residues. From germline, CDR1 is MNHNS and CDR2 SASEGT. Losses at the gene ends were 7 bases for V and 4 bases for J; bases not matched to a gene: 10. The CDR3: CASKRQGEIFYGYTF. The CDR3 region has the DNA TGTGCCAGCAAAAGACAGGGGGAAATATTCTATGGCTACACCTTC.

This clonotype has only a few counts. The chain links TRBV2 to TRBJ1-5, with D maybe TRBD1 (6 bases). The V and J ends lost 6 bases and 0 bases respectively, with 12 bases between them. This CDR3 contains 15 residues. Germline V CDR1 and CDR2: SNHLY, FYNNEI. CDR3 region: CASRRDNYSNQPQHF. The CDR3, as DNA: TGTGCCAGCAGGCGGGACAATTATAGCAATCAGCCCCAGCATTTT.

The chain combines TRBV20-1 with TRBJ2-7; possible D gene TRBD1, 5 bases. The V end was cut by 3 bases, the J end by 0 bases, with 15 bases between. Germline CDR1 DFQATT, CDR2 SNEGSKA (reference sequence). The CDR3 sequence is 15 residues long. The CDR3 DNA reads TGCAGTGCTAGCCCCCAGGGCGCCTTCTCCTACGAGCAGTACTTC. It specifies CSASPQGAFSYEQYF.

This chain links TRBV28 with TRBJ2-1; the match to TRBD2 covers 11 bases. The CDR3 has 16 amino acids. The ends lost 5 bases at V and 9 bases at J; junction bases unmatched: 12. Germline V CDR1 and CDR2: MDHEN, SYDVKM. CDR3 region: CASSRTGTSGISEQFF. CDR3 in DNA: TGTGCCAGCAGTAGGACAGGGACTAGCGGAATATCTGAGCAGTTCTTC.

This rearrangement joins TRBV29-1 to TRBJ2-5; D possibly corresponds to TRBD1 (6 bases). TRBJ2-1 explains the end of the DNA better; the J call may be wrong. CDR1 is SQVTM, CDR2 ANQGSEA, per germline. CDR3 length: 15 amino acids. The CDR3 DNA reads as TGCAGCGTCCGACAAGGGGGACATCAGCAAGAGACCCAGTTCTTC. Its protein is CSVRQGGHQQETQFF.

The chain couples TRBV2 to TRBJ1-1, with a possible D match to TRBD1 (6 bases). Between the trimmed V and J ends, which lost 6 bases and 5 bases, there was a span of 13 bases. The CDR3 totals 13 residues. The V gene's germline CDR1 is SNHLY and CDR2 FYNNEI. The CDR3 here is CASRIQGLTEAFF. In nucleotides, the CDR3 is TGTGCCAGCAGAATACAGGGTTTGACTGAAGCTTTCTTT. The complete variable domain, with remaining parts taken from reference TRBV2 and TRBJ1-1, reads EPEVTQTPSHQVTQMGQEVILRCVPISNHLYFYWYRQILGQKVEFLVSFYNNEISEKSEIFDDQFSVERPDGSNFTLKIRSTKLEDSAMYFCASRIQGLTEAFFGQGTRLTVV.

The V gene is TRBV4-1, the J gene TRBJ2-1; 7 bases match TRBD1. The closer fit of TRBJ2-7 to the DNA end suggests the J call may be wrong. The CDR3 is 15 amino acids. Germline CDR1 MGHRA, CDR2 YSYEKL. CDR3 bases: TGCGCCAGCAGCCAAGCGGGACAGCTCTCCTACGAGCAGTACTTC. Amino acid sequence: CASSQAGQLSYEQYF.

V gene TRBV7-9 combines with J gene TRBJ2-1; D is uncertain. The CDR3 spans 12 residues. V lost 2 bases and J lost 9, with 8 bases in between. Germline-derived CDR1 and CDR2 are SEHNR and FQNEAQ (reference sequence). This chain's CDR3 is CASSLWAGEQFF. As DNA, the CDR3 is TGTGCCAGCAGCTTATGGGCCGGTGAGCAGTTCTTC.

The chain links TRBV2 to TRBJ1-2; D unclear. The CDR3 is made up of 19 amino acids. V was clipped by 5 bases and J by 5 bases, with 30 bases between them. Germline V lookup: CDR1 SNHLY, CDR2 FYNNEI. The CDR3 protein is CASSPGPETERFLHYGYTF. DNA for the CDR3: TGTGCCAGCAGTCCTGGACCGGAGACGGAGAGATTCCTACATTATGGCTACACCTTC.

The J gene is TRBJ2-5, the V gene TRBV5-1; D call uncertain. Trimming shortened V by 0 bases and J by 1 base, and 13 bases separated the two germline ends. The CDR3 totals 16 residues. From germline, CDR1 is SGHRS and CDR2 YFSETQ. The CDR3 DNA is TGCGCCAGCAGCTTGGAAGCTGCGATGGGCCAAGAGACCCAGTACTTC. Translation: CASSLEAAMGQETQYF. Full variable domain (missing parts from reference TRBV5-1 and TRBJ2-5): KAGVTQTPRYLIKTRGQQVTLSCSPISGHRSVSWYQQTPGQGLQFLFEYFSETQRNKGNFPGRFSGRQFSNSRSEMNVSTLELGDSALYLCASSLEAAMGQETQYFGPGTRLLVL.

The CDR3 is CASSFLQGTLTEAFF. The CDR3 DNA follows: TGCGCCAGCAGCTTTTTGCAGGGAACTTTAACTGAAGCTTTCTTT. The chain combines TRBV5-1 with TRBJ1-1; perhaps TRBD1 as D (5 bases). This CDR3 spans 15 amino acids. The V gene's germline CDR1 is SGHRS and CDR2 YFSETQ. V shed 2 bases and J shed 5 bases, with 16 bases lying between them.

This clonotype occurred a few times. The chain couples TRBV4-1 to TRBJ2-3; TRBD2 is a possible D gene (6 bases). CDR1 is MGHRA and CDR2 is YSYEKL in the germline V gene. There are 16 residues in the CDR3. V was shortened by 4 bases and J by 1 base, with 15 bases between the two germline ends. This CDR3 reads CASSPSDYPRTDTQYF. Written as DNA, the CDR3 is TGCGCCAGCAGCCCCTCGGACTACCCCCGCACAGATACGCAGTATTTT.

V gene TRBV6-1 combines with J gene TRBJ2-3; D might be TRBD2 (6 bases). The V gene's germline CDR1 is MNHNS and CDR2 SASEGT. Trimming took off 6 bases at V and 4 bases at J, with 23 bases between the two ends. CDR3 length: 17 amino acids. CDR3 amino acids: CASSLGFSLASADTQYF. The DNA for the CDR3 is TGTGCCAGCAGCTTGGGCTTTTCCCTCGCTAGCGCAGATACGCAGTATTTT.

V and J are TRBV4-1 and TRBJ1-5, with 8 nucleotides matching TRBD1. CDR1 MGHRA and CDR2 YSYEKL come from the germline V gene. CDR3 size: 17 residues. The ends lost 2 bases at V and 0 bases at J; junction bases unmatched: 6. In DNA form, the CDR3 reads TGCGCCAGCAGCCAAAGGACAGGGACGACTAGCAATCAGCCCCAGCATTTT. It specifies CASSQRTGTTSNQPQHF.

This clonotype was observed a few times. The V gene is TRBV15, the J gene TRBJ2-1; a possible D gene is TRBD2 (5 bases). The CDR3 contains 15 residues. The V end was cut by 5 bases, the J end by 4 bases, with 15 bases between. CDR1 is LNHNV and CDR2 is YYDKDF in the germline V gene (reference sequence). The CDR3 region has the DNA TGTGCCACCAGCGAAGAGCGGACTCCTTACAATGAGCAGTTCTTC. It encodes CATSEERTPYNEQFF.

The CDR3 DNA is TGCAGCGTTGAGATCGGGGGCAGACCGGAGACCCAGTACTTC. Its protein product is CSVEIGGRPETQYF. The chain carries TRBV29-1 and TRBJ2-7, with D possibly called TRBD1 or TRBD2 (6 bases each). The end of the DNA is better explained by TRBJ2-5, so the J call may be wrong. The CDR3 sequence is 14 residues long. The germline V gene has CDR1 SQVTM and CDR2 ANQGSEA.

CDR3 in DNA: TGTGCCAGCAGTCCACAGGGCGCACGATACAATGAGCAGTTCTTC. This codes for CASSPQGARYNEQFF. This rearrangement joins TRBV12-3 or TRBV12-4 to TRBJ2-1; tentatively, D is TRBD1 (6 bases). This CDR3 is built from 15 residues. Trimming stripped 5 bases from V and 4 bases from J, with 15 bases between.